The 17 T cell receptor beta chains below come from one sample, sequenced in a study of blood T cell repertoires in COVID-19 (TCRdb year 2020). The library was generated by the immunoSEQ multiplex PCR assay. As stored in TCRdb, this immuneACCESS dataset retains in-frame rearrangements with V and J assigned. A fraction of the clones does not appear; measured against another copy, unresolved V genes explain less than half of the discrepancy, and the remainder lacks a known reason. The sample yields around 160,000 clones; over 75% were counted once. 13% of the sample is taken by the ten largest. The sample was peripheral blood. Receptors were obtained from a man aged 60 to 69 with active or convalescent COVID-19.

V is TRBV6-5 and J is TRBJ1-3; D uncertain. Trimming left V 4 bases short and J 3 bases short, with 16 bases between. Germline V gene data show CDR1 as MNHEY and CDR2 as SVGAGI. The CDR3 loop spans 16 amino acids. CDR3 DNA: TGTGCCAGCAGTTCCATGGGCCTACAGCTTGGAAACACCATATATTTT. This codes for CASSSMGLQLGNTIYF.

V usage is TRBV4-2 and J usage is TRBJ2-7; D ambiguous. Looked up from germline, CDR1 is LGHNA and CDR2 is YNFKEQ. CDR3 length: 14 amino acids. The ends were cut back, 0 bases at V and 0 bases at J, with 6 bases in the middle. Here the CDR3 reads CASSQDTTSYEQYF. The DNA for the CDR3 is TGTGCCAGCAGCCAAGACACAACCTCCTACGAGCAGTACTTC.

The chain recombines TRBV28 with TRBJ2-4, with TRBD2 matching over 8 bases. Germline trimming cut 5 bases from V and 7 bases from J; bases unmatched to any gene: 19. CDR1 and CDR2 from the germline V gene are MDHEN and SYDVKM. The CDR3 spans 18 residues. Here the CDR3 DNA reads TGTGCCAGCAGTGCTGACTGGCTAGCGGGTTTGACCAGGAACATTCAGTACTTC. Translation gives CASSADWLAGLTRNIQYF.

This clone was observed a single time. The genes are TRBV6-2 or TRBV6-3 and TRBJ2-1; the D gene is possibly TRBD2 (5 bases). Germline V lookup: CDR1 MNHEY, CDR2 SVGEGT. The ends were cut back, 3 bases at V and 0 bases at J, with 12 bases in the middle. The CDR3 is 16 residues long. The CDR3 DNA follows: TGTGCCAGCAGTTATGTGGGAGCACTCTCCTACAATGAGCAGTTCTTC. This encodes CASSYVGALSYNEQFF.

The V and J genes are TRBV11-3 and TRBJ2-2, with 7 bases identical to TRBD2. With V trimmed by 5 bases and J by 7 bases, 10 bases remained unmatched. The germline V gene encodes CDR1 SGHNT and CDR2 YENEEA. CDR3 length equals 15 residues. The CDR3, as DNA: TGTGCCAGCAGCCCCGGGGGGTACGGGGTCGGGGAGCTGTTTTTT. It yields the protein CASSPGGYGVGELFF.

J is TRBJ2-7 and V is TRBV6-2 or TRBV6-3, with D possibly matching TRBD2 (6 bases). The CDR3 runs to 13 residues. Germline CDR1 MNHEY, CDR2 SVGEGT. The V and J ends lost 5 bases and 0 bases respectively, with 8 bases between them. The CDR3 here is CASSRGSSYEQYF. CDR3 sequence (DNA): TGTGCCAGCAGTCGGGGGTCCTCCTACGAGCAGTACTTC.

The V call is TRBV5-1, the J call TRBJ2-2; TRBD2 agrees at 9 bases. CDR1 SGHRS and CDR2 YFSETQ come from the germline V gene. This CDR3 is built from 15 residues. Trimming at V came to 4 bases and at J to 5 bases, leaving 6 bases not matched to a gene. DNA of the CDR3: TGCGCCAGCAGCATTAGCGGGAGTGGTACCGGGGAGCTGTTTTTT. The encoded protein is CASSISGSGTGELFF.

CDR3 region: CASSLAAQGVGEQFF. CDR3 DNA: TGTGCCAGCAGCTTAGCGGCTCAGGGGGTTGGTGAGCAGTTCTTC. The chain links TRBV7-2 to TRBJ2-1, with TRBD1 identical over 7 bases. This CDR3 comprises 15 residues. V shed 0 bases and J 9 bases; nucleotides not matched to a gene: 8. Germline V gene sequence: CDR1 SGHTA, CDR2 FQGNSA.

The J gene is TRBJ1-2, the V gene TRBV28; 8 bases line up with TRBD1. V lost 7 bases, J lost 11 bases, and 15 bases stayed unmatched. Germline V lookup: CDR1 MDHEN, CDR2 SYDVKM. This CDR3 is built from 14 residues. Here the CDR3 reads CASTVGQGVPGYTF. CDR3 DNA: TGTGCCAGCACTGTAGGACAGGGCGTGCCTGGGTACACCTTC.

The chain uses TRBV6-5 and TRBJ1-2, with TRBD1 matching 7 bases. CDR3 length equals 15 residues. CDR1 and CDR2 (germline): MNHEY, SVGAGI. Trimming at V came to 5 bases and at J to 5 bases, leaving 11 bases not matched to a gene. CDR3 amino acids: CASSRRGREEYGYTF. In DNA, the CDR3 is TGTGCCAGCAGTCGAAGGGGGCGAGAGGAATATGGCTACACCTTC.

This rearrangement joins TRBV27 to TRBJ1-2; 8 bases agree with TRBD1. The CDR3 extends over 14 amino acids. V shed 3 bases and J 3 bases; nucleotides not matched to a gene: 3. CDR1 is MNHEY and CDR2 is SMNVEV in the germline V gene (reference sequence). CDR3 sequence (DNA): TGTGCCAGCAGTTTGGGCAGGGGGCACTATGGCTACACCTTC. Protein: CASSLGRGHYGYTF.

The rearrangement uses TRBV28 and TRBJ2-3, with TRBD1 matching over 7 bases. Germline CDR1 reads MDHEN; CDR2 reads SYDVKM. There are 15 residues in the CDR3. V trimming: 2 bases; J trimming: 0 bases; junction bases outside the gene matches: 2. This CDR3 is CASSLTGQSTDTQYF. In DNA, the CDR3 is TGTGCCAGCAGTTTAACGGGACAGAGCACAGATACGCAGTATTTT.

The V and J genes are TRBV28 and TRBJ2-3; tentative D call: TRBD2 (6 bases). Trimming cost V 2 bases and J 0 bases, with 15 bases left between them. CDR1 MDHEN and CDR2 SYDVKM come from the germline V gene. This CDR3 spans 17 amino acids. CDR3 in DNA: TGTGCCAGCAGTTTACCACCACCCGGGACTAGCACAGATACGCAGTATTTT. Translated: CASSLPPPGTSTDTQYF.

CDR3 nucleotide sequence: TGCGCCAGCAGCCAAGAAGCGGCGGATAAACTGTTTTTT. As protein: CASSQEAADKLFF. V usage is TRBV4-1 and J usage is TRBJ1-4, with D unresolved. In germline, CDR1 is MGHRA, CDR2 YSYEKL. The CDR3 has 13 residues. The V and J ends lost 0 bases and 11 bases respectively, with 10 bases between them.

The chain employs TRBV28 and TRBJ1-2, with unresolved D. This CDR3 comprises 13 residues. Trimming cost V 2 bases and J 5 bases, with 9 bases left between them. CDR1 is MDHEN and CDR2 is SYDVKM in the germline V gene. The CDR3 spells CASSLEMTYGYTF. The DNA for the CDR3 is TGTGCCAGCAGTTTAGAAATGACTTATGGCTACACCTTC.

This CDR3 reads CASSRTSGRRDNEQFF. The CDR3 DNA is TGTGCCAGCAGCCGGACTAGCGGGAGGAGGGACAATGAGCAGTTCTTC. The rearrangement joins TRBV4-2 to TRBJ2-1; 14 positions agree with TRBD2. The CDR3 consists of 16 residues. V shed 4 bases, J shed 5 bases, and the junction held 4 bases outside the gene matches. The germline V gene has CDR1 LGHNA and CDR2 YNFKEQ.

V gene TRBV5-4 combines with J gene TRBJ1-2; possible D gene TRBD1, 6 bases. There are 13 residues in the CDR3. The germline V gene encodes CDR1 SGHNT and CDR2 YYREEE (reference sequence). V lost 5 bases and J 3 bases, leaving 11 bases between the germline ends. CDR3 DNA sequence: TGTGCCAGCAGGGGGGCAGGCTACTATGGCTACACCTTC. Its protein product is CASRGAGYYGYTF. Using reference TRBV5-4 and TRBJ1-2 for the parts outside the CDR3, the full variable domain is ETGVTQSPTHLIKTRGQQVTLRCSSQSGHNTVSWYQQALGQGPQFIFQYYREEENGRGNFPPRFSGLQFPNYSSELNVNALELDDSALYLCASRGAGYYGYTFGSGTRLTVV.